This TCR beta chain was sequenced during a study of T cells after yellow fever vaccination. A single record per CDR3 protein comes from TCRdb applying MiXCR to the 5' RACE reads. The table has 300,000 or so distinct CDR3 sequences, 3.5% to 4.5% seen once. Ten or more counts support this clonotype. Its antigen remains unidentified. The CDR3 is 19 residues long. Germline CDR1 is MNHEY and CDR2 is SVGEGT. After removal of 0 bases from V and 0 bases from J, the junction contained 11 bases not matched to a gene. Study observations and caveats: The secondary response was weaker, and its peak arrived faster, on day 5 versus 15.

The sample here was PBMCs, taken 5 days after the yellow fever booster vaccination. The chain joins TRBV6-2 or TRBV6-3 to TRBJ1-1; 9 bases fit TRBD1. This sequence originates from a man aged 18 to 35 who received the YFV17D yellow fever vaccine. Here the CDR3 DNA reads TGTGCCAGCAGTTACTCCCCGACAGGGGGTAGGTACATGAACACTGAAGCTTTCTTT. Translated, it gives CASSYSPTGGRYMNTEAFF.